These 26 T cell receptor beta chains were sequenced from one sample in a study of patients and donors after allogeneic stem cell transplantation. TCRdb reprocessed the RT-PCR reads via MiXCR and lists one record per CDR3 protein. The sample has 150,000 to 200,000 distinct CDR3 sequences, about 32% seen once; the top ten hold around 3%. Source material: blood, either unsorted or a sorted T cell fraction (not recorded which). The receptors shown here come from a human donor who was either an allogeneic HSCT recipient or a stem cell or donor lymphocyte infusion donor (not recorded which). It is not recorded whose cells these are; they may come from a transplant donor.

V usage is TRBV6-5 and J usage is TRBJ2-5, with a tentative D call TRBD2 (6 bases). The V and J ends lost 4 bases and 5 bases respectively, with 14 bases between them. CDR1 is MNHEY, CDR2 SVGAGI, per germline. This CDR3 has 14 amino acids. CDR3 bases: TGTGCCAGCAGTTTGCTAGCGAACGGTGAGACCCAGTACTTC. Translating it yields CASSLLANGETQYF.

The rearrangement joins TRBV27 to TRBJ2-1, with TRBD2 matching over 8 bases. The germline gives CDR1 MNHEY, CDR2 SMNVEV (reference sequence). V lost 6 bases, J lost 6 bases, and 7 bases stayed unmatched. The CDR3 consists of 14 residues. This CDR3 is CASSPGGGTNEQFF. The CDR3 DNA is TGTGCCAGCAGCCCGGGAGGGGGGACCAATGAGCAGTTCTTC.

The rearrangement joins TRBV4-3 to TRBJ1-4, with D uncertain. CDR1 is LGHNA, CDR2 YSLEER, per germline. V gave up 0 bases and J gave up 8 bases, with 7 bases separating them. CDR3 length: 13 residues. CDR3 loop: CASSQDVGEKLFF. The DNA of the CDR3 is TGCGCCAGCAGCCAAGACGTTGGGGAAAAACTGTTTTTT.

This clonotype was seen just once. The chain uses TRBV25-1 and TRBJ2-2; 10 nucleotides line up with TRBD1. Trimming cost V 5 bases and J 1 base; bases outside gene matches: 4. CDR3 length equals 16 residues. Germline-derived CDR1 and CDR2 are MGHDK and SYGVNS. CDR3 in amino acids: CASSLTGGLNTGELFF. CDR3 DNA: TGTGCCAGCAGTCTGACAGGGGGCTTGAACACCGGGGAGCTGTTTTTT.

The V call is TRBV5-1, the J call TRBJ2-7; 10 bases fit TRBD1. The V gene's germline CDR1 is SGHRS and CDR2 YFSETQ. V gave up 4 bases and J gave up 4 bases; unmatched junction bases: 14. The CDR3 loop spans 17 amino acids. The CDR3 loop is CASSPRPRDRGGYEQYF. The CDR3 DNA reads TGCGCCAGCAGCCCCCGGCCCCGGGACAGGGGTGGGTACGAGCAGTACTTC.

This clonotype has more than one count but fewer than ten. The rearrangement links TRBV6-5 to TRBJ2-3; a possible D gene is TRBD2 (7 bases). The CDR3 length is 15 residues. V dropped 2 bases and J dropped 4 bases, with 13 bases sitting between them. CDR1 is MNHEY, CDR2 SVGAGI, per germline. CDR3: CASSYRGDKADTQYF. The CDR3 DNA reads as TGTGCCAGCAGTTACCGGGGGGACAAGGCAGATACGCAGTATTTT.

The chain joins TRBV30 to TRBJ2-7; D is possibly TRBD1 (5 bases). The germline V and J ends were trimmed by 0 bases and 6 bases, with 6 bases remaining between them. Looked up from germline, CDR1 is GTSNPN and CDR2 is SVGIG (reference sequence). The CDR3 covers 11 residues. CDR3 nucleotide sequence: TGTGCCTGGAGTGTAGGGGTCGAGCAGTACTTC. Translation: CAWSVGVEQYF. The full variable domain, in which reference TRBV30 and TRBJ2-7 provide the parts outside the CDR3, is SQTIHQWPATLVQPVGSPLSLECTVEGTSNPNLYWYRQAAGRGLQLLFYSVGIGQISSEVPQNLSASRPQDRQFILSSKKLLLSDSGFYLCAWSVGVEQYFGPGTRLTVT.

The rearrangement uses TRBV4-2 and TRBJ2-7; 7 nucleotides agree with TRBD2. Per germline, CDR1 LGHNA and CDR2 YNFKEQ. This CDR3 comprises 12 residues. Germline trimming cut 8 bases from V and 5 bases from J; bases unmatched to any gene: 6. The CDR3, as DNA: TGTGCCAGCGGATACGGGGGGAACGAGCAGTACTTC. Amino acids: CASGYGGNEQYF.

There are a few counts of this clonotype. V and J are TRBV5-1 and TRBJ2-7; D is unresolved. Trimming shortened V by 3 bases and J by 0 bases, and 4 bases separated the two germline ends. This CDR3 has 12 amino acids. The V gene's germline CDR1 is SGHRS and CDR2 YFSETQ. The CDR3 region is CASSSGSYEQYF. The CDR3 DNA reads as TGCGCCAGCAGCTCAGGCTCCTACGAGCAGTACTTC.

This sequence joins TRBV7-9 and TRBJ2-2; no clear D. Germline lookup yields CDR1 SEHNR and CDR2 FQNEAQ (reference sequence). Trimming removed 2 bases at V and 5 bases at J, with 12 bases between. This CDR3 is built from 15 residues. The CDR3 is CASSLLGVRTGELFF. The CDR3 bases are TGTGCCAGCAGCTTACTTGGAGTTAGGACCGGGGAGCTGTTTTTT.

The V and J genes are TRBV11-1 and TRBJ2-5, with 9 positions matching TRBD2. The CDR3 spans 16 residues. Per germline, CDR1 SGHAT and CDR2 FQDESV (reference sequence). V was pared by 0 bases and J by 4 bases, with 6 bases of the junction left unmatched. DNA for the CDR3: TGTGCCAGCAGCTTAGCCGATCTAGCGGGATCAGAGACCCAGTACTTC. This translates into CASSLADLAGSETQYF.

This clonotype appeared a few times. This chain connects TRBV5-6 to TRBJ1-2; D remains unclear. The CDR3 is 13 amino acids. Germline V gene data show CDR1 as SGHDT and CDR2 as YYEEEE. Trimming took 0 bases from V and 6 from J, leaving 9 bases between them. The CDR3 region is CASSLGNWDGYTF. The CDR3 nucleotides read TGTGCCAGCAGCTTGGGGAATTGGGATGGCTACACCTTC.

This clonotype was seen a few times. The chain is built from TRBV3-1 and TRBJ2-2; 7 bases are shared with TRBD1. The germline CDR1 and CDR2 sequences are LGHDT and YNNKEL (reference sequence). With V trimmed by 8 bases and J by 6 bases, 12 bases remained unmatched. The CDR3 is made up of 15 amino acids. CDR3 protein: CASRPQQGFAGELFF. The CDR3 region has the DNA TGTGCCAGCCGACCTCAACAGGGGTTCGCCGGGGAGCTGTTTTTT.

This chain joins TRBV28 and TRBJ2-1; 9 bases match TRBD2. The CDR3 has 17 amino acids. Germline CDR1 is MDHEN and CDR2 is SYDVKM. The J segment lost 4 bases and the V segment lost 1 base, leaving 8 bases of the junction unmatched. DNA for the CDR3: TGTGCCAGCAGTTTATCTACCGGGACTAGCTTGTACAATGAGCAGTTCTTC. Translation gives CASSLSTGTSLYNEQFF.

The chain combines TRBV29-1 with TRBJ2-4; D call uncertain. The germline gives CDR1 SQVTM, CDR2 ANQGSEA. Deletions cut 7 bases from V and 0 bases from J, with 13 bases between. The CDR3 extends over 14 amino acids. In nucleotides, the CDR3 is TGCAGCGCCGAGGTTGGGCTAGCCAAAAACATTCAGTACTTC. Protein product: CSAEVGLAKNIQYF.

The table lists this clonotype with a few counts. This rearrangement joins TRBV6-5 to TRBJ1-5; the D is unclear. The germline V gene has CDR1 MNHEY and CDR2 SVGAGI. The CDR3 has 13 residues. Trimming pared 0 bases from V and 7 bases from J, leaving 7 bases between. CDR3 DNA: TGTGCCAGCAGTTACTCCGAAATCCAGCCCCAGCATTTT. This translates into CASSYSEIQPQHF.

This clonotype turned up a few times. CDR3 sequence (DNA): TGTGCCAGCAGATCGGACAGGACCAAGTACTTC. This codes for CASRSDRTKYF. V usage is TRBV6-6 and J usage is TRBJ2-7, with TRBD1 matching 7 bases. Germline assignment: CDR1 MNHNY and CDR2 SVGAGI (reference sequence). V shed 6 bases, J shed 11 bases, and the junction held 7 bases outside the gene matches. The CDR3 loop spans 11 amino acids.

The chain joins TRBV12-3 or TRBV12-4 to TRBJ2-7; D is tentatively TRBD1 or TRBD2 (5 bases each). Trimming took 5 bases from V and 2 from J, leaving 19 bases between them. The CDR3 sequence is 16 residues long. DNA for the CDR3: TGTGCCAGCAGTCCTTTAGCGAGGGGATTTGCCTACGAGCAGTACTTC. This sequence encodes CASSPLARGFAYEQYF.

This clonotype showed up just a few times. The gene calls are TRBV5-1 and TRBJ1-4, with D perhaps matching TRBD1 (5 bases). Germline V CDR1 and CDR2: SGHRS, YFSETQ. V lost 0 bases and J lost 4, with 13 bases in between. The CDR3 contains 16 residues. The CDR3: CASSLAGGTGNEKLFF. DNA for the CDR3: TGCGCCAGCAGCTTGGCCGGGGGGACGGGTAATGAAAAACTGTTTTTT.

The rearrangement joins TRBV18 to TRBJ1-1, with a tentative D call TRBD1 (5 bases). The CDR3 is made up of 15 amino acids. Trimming removed 0 bases at V and 3 bases at J, with 11 bases between. From germline, CDR1 is KGHSH and CDR2 LQKENI. The chain's CDR3 is CASSPPGAGYTEAFF. The CDR3 coding sequence is TGTGCCAGCTCACCACCCGGGGCAGGGTACACTGAAGCTTTCTTT.

The rearrangement links TRBV29-1 to TRBJ2-1; tentatively, D is TRBD2 (5 bases). The CDR3 totals 11 residues. In germline, CDR1 is SQVTM, CDR2 ANQGSEA. Trimming cost V 6 bases and J 7 bases, with 10 bases left between them. CDR3 nucleotide sequence: TGCAGCGTGGGCGGGTTAAATGAGCAGTTCTTC. Protein sequence: CSVGGLNEQFF.

The chain links TRBV4-1 to TRBJ2-3; weak D call: TRBD2 (5 bases). V was trimmed by 3 bases and J by 6 bases, leaving 16 bases between them. From germline, CDR1 is MGHRA and CDR2 YSYEKL. The CDR3 spans 15 residues. The CDR3 bases are TGCGCCAGCAGCCACTCACCGGGAACCACCGATACGCAGTATTTT. Translation: CASSHSPGTTDTQYF.

The table lists this clonotype with many counts. The V call is TRBV10-3, the J call TRBJ1-6; D remains ambiguous. The CDR3 sequence is 15 residues long. Germline lookup yields CDR1 ENHRY and CDR2 SYGVKD. The ends were cut back, 5 bases at V and 9 bases at J, with 17 bases in the middle. The CDR3 nucleotides are TGTGCCATCAGTCCTGAAGGAGGAGGGAGTTCACCCCTCCACTTT. This sequence encodes CAISPEGGGSSPLHF.

The chain has TRBV7-2 and TRBJ2-1, with 9 bases matching TRBD2. Per germline, CDR1 SGHTA and CDR2 FQGNSA. The CDR3 loop spans 15 amino acids. Losses at the gene ends were 2 bases for V and 8 bases for J; bases not matched to a gene: 7. CDR3 in amino acids: CASSLLAGKDDEQFF. CDR3 nucleotides: TGTGCCAGCAGCTTACTAGCGGGGAAGGACGATGAGCAGTTCTTC.

This clonotype was counted between two and nine times. This chain links TRBV4-3 with TRBJ1-3; 8 bases are a match to TRBD1. The length of the CDR3 is 17 residues. Germline V gives CDR1 LGHNA, CDR2 YSLEER. V was pared by 4 bases and J by 0 bases, with 8 bases of the junction left unmatched. CDR3 residues: CASSLYRGSSSGNTIYF. In DNA, the CDR3 is TGCGCCAGCAGCCTCTACAGGGGGTCGAGCTCTGGAAACACCATATATTTT.

This rearrangement joins TRBV5-1 to TRBJ2-2; possibly TRBD1 or TRBD2 for D (5 bases each). The CDR3 runs to 13 residues. V dropped 5 bases and J dropped 5 bases, with 10 bases sitting between them. The germline V gene encodes CDR1 SGHRS and CDR2 YFSETQ. The CDR3 sequence: CASRQGDTGELFF. CDR3 in DNA: TGCGCCAGCAGGCAGGGAGATACCGGGGAGCTGTTTTTT.